This entry lists 4 T cell receptor beta chains sequenced from one sample in a study of blood T cell repertoires in COVID-19. Libraries were prepared by immunoSEQ multiplex PCR; TCRdb keeps only in-frame clonotypes and omits some of them. The repertoire includes 250,000 to 300,000 clones, 65% to 90% of them detected once, and roughly 4.6% sits in the top ten. Input material: peripheral blood. The receptors come from a man aged 50-60 years with active or convalescent COVID-19.

The V and J genes are TRBV7-2 and TRBJ2-6, with D maybe TRBD1 (5 bases). V was pared by 6 bases and J by 2 bases, with 11 bases between. In germline, CDR1 is SGHTA, CDR2 FQGNSA. This CDR3 region has 15 residues. The CDR3 sequence is CASRGPRTGANVLTF. CDR3 coding DNA: TGTGCCAGCAGGGGGCCGAGGACTGGGGCCAACGTCCTGACTTTC.

The chain is built from TRBV27 and TRBJ2-1; D is ambiguous. Germline V gives CDR1 MNHEY, CDR2 SMNVEV (reference sequence). Trimming removed 4 bases at V and 2 bases at J, with 9 bases between. CDR3 size: 14 residues. CDR3 residues: CASSSEAAYNEQFF. The CDR3 nucleotides are TGTGCCAGCAGTTCTGAGGCAGCCTACAATGAGCAGTTCTTC.

The rearrangement joins TRBV24-1 to TRBJ1-5; no firm D call. From germline, CDR1 is KGHDR and CDR2 SFDVKD. CDR3 size: 20 residues. V was clipped by 0 bases and J by 0 bases, with 20 bases between them. CDR3 DNA: TGTGCCACCAGTGATTTGCTTCCTTCCTTATCTCAGGATAGCAATCAGCCCCAGCATTTT. It is translated as CATSDLLPSLSQDSNQPQHF.

The chain couples TRBV2 to TRBJ1-5; perhaps TRBD1 as D (5 bases). The CDR3 has 12 residues. The germline V gene encodes CDR1 SNHLY and CDR2 FYNNEI. Deletions cut 6 bases from V and 6 bases from J, with 9 bases between. The CDR3 sequence is CASRGHGQPQHF. For the CDR3, the DNA is TGTGCCAGCAGGGGGCACGGTCAGCCCCAGCATTTT.